Listed here are 19 T cell receptor beta chains from one sample, sequenced in a study of T cells after yellow fever vaccination. MiXCR, applied by TCRdb to the 5' RACE reads, yields one record per CDR3 protein. The data contain about 320,000 distinct CDR3 sequences, around 6.8% of them seen just once; the ten biggest clones take up roughly a sixth. The material sequenced was PBMCs, taken more than 35 days after the first yellow fever vaccination. The receptors derive from a man between 18 and 29 years old who received the YFV17D yellow fever vaccine.

The chain uses TRBV20-1 and TRBJ2-7; D might be TRBD1 (5 bases). The ends were cut back, 0 bases at V and 3 bases at J, with 12 bases in the middle. The V gene's germline CDR1 is DFQATT and CDR2 SNEGSKA (reference sequence). CDR3 length: 14 amino acids. The CDR3 DNA sequence: TGCAGTGCTAGAGATCAGGGCGGTTTCTACGAGCAGTACGTC. This gives the protein CSARDQGGFYEQYV.

J is TRBJ2-3 and V is TRBV7-2; 12 bases fit TRBD2. Germline CDR1 is SGHTA and CDR2 is FQGNSA. This CDR3 is 15 amino acids long. V gave up 5 bases and J gave up 6 bases; unmatched junction bases: 6. The CDR3 loop reads CASSKTSGGPDTQYF. In DNA, the CDR3 is TGTGCCAGCAGCAAGACTAGCGGGGGCCCGGATACGCAGTATTTT.

CDR3 loop: CASSRTGATTDTQYF. DNA of the CDR3: TGCGCCAGCAGTCGCACAGGGGCCACCACAGATACGCAGTATTTT. V usage is TRBV5-1 and J usage is TRBJ2-3; 7 bases agree with TRBD1. V shed 5 bases, J shed 2 bases, and the junction held 8 bases outside the gene matches. Germline V gene lookup returns CDR1 SGHRS and CDR2 YFSETQ. The CDR3 covers 15 residues.

This clonotype came up many times. The chain has TRBV5-6 and TRBJ2-2; a weak D match, TRBD1 (5 bases). Germline CDR1 SGHDT, CDR2 YYEEEE. V gave up 4 bases and J gave up 6 bases, with 7 bases separating them. There are 12 residues in the CDR3. CDR3 loop: CASSHRPGELFF. CDR3 DNA: TGTGCCAGCAGCCACAGGCCCGGGGAGCTGTTTTTT.

This clonotype was seen a few times. The chain joins TRBV7-2 to TRBJ2-1; TRBD2 aligns across 7 bases. V lost 5 bases to trimming and J lost 4 bases; unmatched junction nucleotides: 11. This CDR3 is 16 amino acids long. Germline V gives CDR1 SGHTA, CDR2 FQGNSA. CDR3 in amino acids: CASSLLGLREYNEQFF. DNA of the CDR3: TGTGCCAGCAGCCTGTTGGGTTTGCGGGAGTACAATGAGCAGTTCTTC.

This clonotype came up many times. This chain links TRBV2 with TRBJ2-2, with D possibly TRBD1 on 5 matching bases. The V and J ends lost 3 bases and 3 bases respectively, with 8 bases between them. From germline, CDR1 is SNHLY and CDR2 FYNNEI. The CDR3 has 14 amino acids. The CDR3 DNA reads as TGTGCCAGCAGTGACAGGGATTACACCGGGGAGCTGTTTTTT. It encodes CASSDRDYTGELFF. The full variable domain, with the rest looked up from reference TRBV2 and TRBJ2-2, is EPEVTQTPSHQVTQMGQEVILRCVPISNHLYFYWYRQILGQKVEFLVSFYNNEISEKSEIFDDQFSVERPDGSNFTLKIRSTKLEDSAMYFCASSDRDYTGELFFGEGSRLTVL.

This clonotype was seen a handful of times. The rearrangement links TRBV7-2 to TRBJ1-5; D not certain. The CDR3 extends over 16 amino acids. Germline CDR1 SGHTA, CDR2 FQGNSA. Trimming took 2 bases from V and 3 from J, leaving 14 bases between them. The CDR3 is CASSLLSGINNQPQHF. The CDR3 nucleotides read TGTGCCAGCAGCTTACTTTCGGGTATCAACAATCAGCCCCAGCATTTT.

The chain recombines TRBV18 with TRBJ2-7, with 8 bases matching TRBD2. The germline V gene encodes CDR1 KGHSH and CDR2 LQKENI. This CDR3 contains 14 residues. The V gene end was trimmed by 2 bases and the J gene end by 5 bases; junction bases not matched to a gene: 5. CDR3 residues: CASSPSAGAHEQYF. The CDR3, as DNA: TGTGCCAGCTCACCATCAGCGGGGGCCCACGAGCAGTACTTC. The whole variable domain, filled in from reference TRBV18 and TRBJ2-7, reads NAGVMQNPRHLVRRRGQEARLRCSPMKGHSHVYWYRQLPEEGLKFMVYLQKENIIDESGMPKERFSAEFPKEGPSILRIQQVVRGDSAAYFCASSPSAGAHEQYFGPGTRLTVT.

This clonotype was observed at least ten times. The gene calls are TRBV11-2 and TRBJ1-1; 7 bases line up with TRBD1. The J segment lost 1 base and the V segment lost 5 bases, leaving 4 bases of the junction unmatched. This CDR3 is 14 amino acids long. The germline CDR1 and CDR2 sequences are SGHAT and FQNNGV. The CDR3 spells CASSRPGGNTEAFF. In DNA form, the CDR3 reads TGTGCCAGCAGCAGACCAGGGGGGAACACTGAAGCTTTCTTT.

This clonotype was seen more than once but under ten times. V is TRBV29-1 and J is TRBJ2-1; D is unclear. This CDR3 comprises 11 residues. Trimming took 6 bases from V and 12 from J, leaving 15 bases between them. Germline V gives CDR1 SQVTM, CDR2 ANQGSEA. The DNA for the CDR3 is TGCAGCGTCTTAACGGGTTTCTCGCAGTTCTTC. As protein: CSVLTGFSQFF.

V and J are TRBV4-1 and TRBJ2-1; D not certain. CDR1 is MGHRA and CDR2 is YSYEKL in the germline V gene. The V gene lost 0 bases and the J gene lost 4 bases, with 7 bases spanning the gap. The CDR3 covers 14 residues. CDR3 sequence: CASSQEVSYNEQFF. The DNA for the CDR3 is TGCGCCAGCAGCCAAGAAGTTTCTTACAATGAGCAGTTCTTC.

This clonotype was detected ten times or more. The chain employs TRBV28 and TRBJ2-7, with D perhaps TRBD2 (6 bases). CDR1 MDHEN and CDR2 SYDVKM come from the germline V gene. The CDR3 runs 14 residues. V was shortened by 8 bases and J by 6 bases, with 20 bases between the two germline ends. DNA for the CDR3: TGTGCCAGCCCGCAGCAAGGGCTAGCGAGCGAGCAGTACGTC. Amino acids: CASPQQGLASEQYV.

This clonotype was seen more than once but under ten times. The chain carries TRBV5-1 and TRBJ1-1, with a weak D call TRBD1 (5 bases). The CDR3 length is 14 residues. Germline CDR1 SGHRS, CDR2 YFSETQ. Trimming shortened V by 3 bases and J by 7 bases, and 16 bases separated the two germline ends. CDR3 DNA: TGCGCCAGCAGCTGGGACGTTCCTCCGGGTGAAGCTTTCTTT. As protein: CASSWDVPPGEAFF.

This clonotype was found many times. The chain uses TRBV7-2 and TRBJ2-7; D may be TRBD1 (6 bases). V was trimmed by 5 bases and J by 3 bases, leaving 11 bases between them. This CDR3 spans 13 amino acids. The germline V gene has CDR1 SGHTA and CDR2 FQGNSA. Here the CDR3 reads CASSLIGGYEQYV. The CDR3 DNA reads as TGTGCCAGCAGCCTAATAGGGGGCTACGAGCAGTACGTC.

This sequence joins TRBV10-3 and TRBJ1-4; unclear D gene. This CDR3 contains 14 residues. Trimming pared 10 bases from V and 0 bases from J, leaving 12 bases between. The V gene's germline CDR1 is ENHRY and CDR2 SYGVKD. The chain's CDR3 is CATKRGATNEKLFF. CDR3 bases: TGTGCCACGAAACGCGGGGCAACTAATGAAAAACTGTTTTTT.

This clonotype was observed a few times. The chain combines TRBV12-3 or TRBV12-4 with TRBJ1-2; D is ambiguous. The CDR3 runs 12 residues. V was trimmed by 6 bases and J by 6 bases, leaving 11 bases between them. The CDR3 DNA follows: TGTGCCAGCAGCCCGAGGAGGGATGGCTACACCTTC. Residues: CASSPRRDGYTF.

V gene TRBV7-2 combines with J gene TRBJ1-2; no clear D gene. CDR3 length: 11 amino acids. Trimming took 10 bases from V and 4 from J, leaving 10 bases between them. CDR1 SGHTA and CDR2 FQGNSA come from the germline V gene. DNA of the CDR3: TGTGCCATCACCACCGGCTATGGCTACACCTTC. Translating gives CAITTGYGYTF.

V gene TRBV6-1 combines with J gene TRBJ2-1, with D possibly being TRBD2 (7 bases). Germline CDR1 MNHNS, CDR2 SASEGT. Trimming took 6 bases from V and 4 from J, leaving 16 bases between them. The CDR3 length is 15 residues. DNA for the CDR3: TGTGCCAGCAGGTCCCCGGGGAGGGGGTACAATGAGCAGTTCTTC. Translation: CASRSPGRGYNEQFF.

This clonotype was counted between two and nine times. The gene calls are TRBV4-3 and TRBJ2-1; 13 bases line up with TRBD2. CDR1 is LGHNA, CDR2 YSLEER, per germline. The CDR3 is made up of 16 amino acids. V dropped 0 bases and J dropped 12; count of bases not matched to a gene: 8. CDR3 nucleotides: TGCGCCAGCAGCCAAGACTGGACTAGCGGGGGACGGTTGCAGTTCTTC. Translated, it gives CASSQDWTSGGRLQFF.